This TCR beta chain was recorded in a study of blood T cell repertoires in COVID-19. The CDR3 length is 15 residues. Trimming left V 1 base short and J 0 bases short, with 9 bases between. Germline V gene lookup returns CDR1 MGHRA and CDR2 YSYEKL. Authors' methods: The assay estimated nucleated cells by amplifying reference gene primers. The repertoire was sequenced with immunoSEQ multiplex PCR; TCRdb's copy has only in-frame clones and lacks some. The DNA was the basis for D and trimming; V, J and clone size are from that table. The sample yields around 330,000 clones, around 85% seen once. Sample: PBMCs or T cells enriched from blood (not recorded which). The chain uses TRBV4-1 and TRBJ1-2, with D unclear. This TCR derives from a woman younger than 45 who had been exposed to COVID-19. CDR3 in amino acids: CASSQGWRANYGYTF. CDR3 coding DNA: TGCGCCAGCAGCCAAGGGTGGAGAGCTAACTATGGCTACACCTTC.